Presented here are 6 T cell receptor beta chains from one specimen sequenced in a study of blood T cells in healthy people across ages. A sample-barcoded 5' primer and a J-beta primer mix were used in a second PCR of roughly 6 to 12 cycles. Via MiXCR, TCRdb re-called the 5' RACE reads, giving one row per CDR3 protein. The sample holds 1.5 million to 2 million distinct CDR3 sequences, just under 50% seen once. Sequencing was carried out using blood. The receptors stem from a middle-aged woman in good health.

This chain uses TRBV2 with TRBJ2-1; TRBD2 aligns across 10 bases. The CDR3 runs to 15 residues. The ends lost 6 bases at V and 8 bases at J; junction bases unmatched: 10. CDR1 is SNHLY and CDR2 is FYNNEI in the germline V gene. CDR3 loop: CASRAERGGMYEQFF. DNA for the CDR3: TGTGCCAGCAGGGCCGAGCGGGGGGGCATGTATGAGCAGTTCTTC.

The genes are TRBV6-1 and TRBJ2-3, with 11 bases fitting TRBD1. In germline, CDR1 is MNHNS, CDR2 SASEGT. This CDR3 is 14 amino acids long. With V trimmed by 10 bases and J by 8 bases, 11 bases remained unmatched. CDR3 DNA: TGTGCCACCGGACAGGGGGCAGTTTCTTTTACGCAGTATTTT. It translates to CATGQGAVSFTQYF.

The chain has TRBV20-1 and TRBJ2-6, with D possibly matching TRBD2 (6 bases). This CDR3 is 17 amino acids long. Trimming pared 3 bases from V and 0 bases from J, leaving 15 bases between. Germline CDR1 is DFQATT and CDR2 is SNEGSKA (reference sequence). The CDR3 nucleotides read TGCAGTGCTAGGGAGGGCGGGGAGCTCTCTGGGGCCAACGTCCTGACTTTC. This codes for CSAREGGELSGANVLTF.

The chain joins TRBV20-1 to TRBJ1-4, with a weak D call TRBD1 (5 bases). The V and J ends lost 6 bases and 4 bases respectively, with 15 bases between them. The V gene's germline CDR1 is DFQATT and CDR2 SNEGSKA (reference sequence). The CDR3 runs 14 residues. The CDR3 is CSAGPAGLNEKLFF. The CDR3 DNA reads TGCAGTGCGGGACCAGCGGGTCTTAATGAAAAACTGTTTTTT.

In its sample, this clonotype was seen once. An end of the junction differs from the germline gene, which may be a read error. The chain employs TRBV10-1 and TRBJ2-7; 9 bases are a match to TRBD1. The CDR3 has 13 residues. Germline CDR1 reads WNHNN; CDR2 reads SYGVQD (reference sequence). CDR3 sequence: CASSPGQGYDQYF. The CDR3 bases are TGCGCCAGCAGTCCGGGACAGGGATACGATCAGTACTTC.

This clonotype was seen just once. The rearrangement uses TRBV3-1 and TRBJ2-3; 15 bases line up with TRBD2. In germline, CDR1 is LGHDT, CDR2 YNNKEL (reference sequence). V lost 1 base and J lost 2; bases outside the gene matches: 4. This CDR3 has 18 amino acids. The CDR3 DNA sequence: TGTGCCAGCAGCCAAGGGACTAGCGGGGGGGAACACACAGATACGCAGTATTTT. Translating gives CASSQGTSGGEHTDTQYF.